These T cell receptor beta chains were read from a single sample in a study of shared clonotypes between healthy human individuals. Profiled with immunoSEQ multiplex PCR; TCRdb holds only in-frame clones, not every one. The sample carries millions of clones, about 93% recorded once. The sequenced sample was naive CD8+ T cells from PBMCs. These receptors were collected from a man in his late teens or twenties in good health. Some clones in this sample may be carry-over from other donors' samples. Each CDR3 is given with its conserved first and last residue. The D gene is left open where the match is weak. Size is stated for part of the rows, as once, few or many counts, or as a class when the clone is expanded.

TRBD1	TRBV6-6	NA	TRBJ1-5	TGTGCCAGCAGTTCAAAGACAGGGACTCAGCCCCAGCATTTT	CASSSKTGTQPQHF
NA	TRBV5-6	NA	TRBJ1-3	TGTGCCAGCAGCACCTCTGTTGGAAACACCATATATTTT	CASSTSVGNTIYF
NA	TRBV7-9	NA	TRBJ2-7	TGTGCCAGCAGCTTACTTCACAGGGTGGATTACGAGCAGTACTTC	CASSLLHRVDYEQYF
TRBD1	TRBV4-3	NA	TRBJ1-5	TGCGCCAGCAGCCAATATAGACAGGGGTGGGGCAATCAGCCCCAGCATTTT	CASSQYRQGWGNQPQHF
NA	TRBV28	NA	TRBJ2-5	TGTGCCAGCAGGGATTTAAGTACTTTGGGAGAGACCCAGTACTTC	CASRDLSTLGETQYF
NA	TRBV4-1	NA	TRBJ2-2	TGCGCCAGCAGCCAAGATATAAGGCAGGGAAAAGCCGGGGAGCTGTTTTTT	CASSQDIRQGKAGELFF
TRBD1	TRBV15	NA	TRBJ2-1	TGTGCCACCAGCAGAGAGTTTCGGACAGGTCCCTACAATGAGCAGTTCTTC	CATSREFRTGPYNEQFF
NA	TRBV11-2	NA	TRBJ2-2	TGTGCCGTTTTCGAGAACACCGGGGAGCTGTTTTTT	CAVFENTGELFF
NA	TRBV9	NA	TRBJ2-1	TGTGCCAGCAGCTTCTCCTCGGGTTCTAGGAATGAGCAGTTCTTC	CASSFSSGSRNEQFF
NA	TRBV11-2	NA	TRBJ2-7	TGTGCCAGCAGTGAGACCGGGACTCGGACCTCCTACGAGCAGTACTTC	CASSETGTRTSYEQYF
NA	TRBV28	NA	TRBJ2-2	TGTGCCAGCAGTTTCGAGGTCCCCCAGGGGACCCATTGGGCCGGGGAGCTGTTTTTT	CASSFEVPQGTHWAGELFF
NA	TRBV5-6	NA	TRBJ2-3	TGTGCCAGCAGCTTGGGCCGCCGGGCGCAGTATTTT	CASSLGRRAQYF
NA	TRBV28	NA	TRBJ1-4	TGTGCCAGCAGTGTGAGACGGCTGAATGAAAAACTGTTTTTT	CASSVRRLNEKLFF
NA	TRBV7-3	NA	TRBJ2-7	TGTGCCAGCAGCCCTGGGACCGGTAAGGAGCAGTACTTC	CASSPGTGKEQYF
NA	TRBV5-1	few	TRBJ1-1	TGCGCCAGCAGCTTGGCGGTGCGATCTGAAGCTTTCTTT	CASSLAVRSEAFF
NA	TRBV4-3	NA	TRBJ2-2	TGCGCCAGCAGCCAAGATCCTGGGGGGGCCCGGGAGCTGTTTTTT	CASSQDPGGARELFF
NA	TRBV27	NA	TRBJ2-7	TGTGCCAGCAGTTTGGCAGGAGTATTCAACGAGCAGTACTTC	CASSLAGVFNEQYF
NA	TRBV18	once	TRBJ1-1	TGTGCCAGCTCAGTCACACGGCTTCACTTGACTGAAGCTTTCTTT	CASSVTRLHLTEAFF
NA	TRBV6-1	NA	TRBJ2-7	TGTGCCAGCAGTGAACCCACTTGGGGCTCTACCTACGAGCAGTACTTC	CASSEPTWGSTYEQYF
TRBD1	TRBV27	NA	TRBJ2-7	TGTGCCAGTAGTTCCCTTGGGACAGGGCTATACGAGCAGTACTTC	CASSSLGTGLYEQYF
TRBD1	TRBV5-1	NA	TRBJ2-1	TGCGCCAGCAGCTTCCGGGACAGAAAAGACAATGAGCAGTTCTTC	CASSFRDRKDNEQFF
NA	TRBV10-3	NA	TRBJ1-2	TGTGCCATCAGTACGGGCGGACCCGGAGGCTACACCTTC	CAISTGGPGGYTF
NA	TRBV9	few	TRBJ1-2	TGTGCCAGCAGCGGGACGAGGGATGGCTACACCTTC	CASSGTRDGYTF
TRBD1	TRBV28	NA	TRBJ1-2	TGTGCCAGCAGGTACGGACAGGGTCGTGGCTACACCTTC	CASRYGQGRGYTF
NA	TRBV7-6	NA	TRBJ1-1	TGTGCCAGCAGCTTAGGGTCGGGCACTGAAGCTTTCTTT	CASSLGSGTEAFF
NA	TRBV7-2	NA	TRBJ2-1	TGTGCCAGCAGCTTATTCCCTCTAGGCGGCCCGCGCTACAATGAGCAGTTCTTC	CASSLFPLGGPRYNEQFF
TRBD2	TRBV7-6	NA	TRBJ2-3	TGTGCCAGCAGCCCCACTGACAGCGGGATCACAGATACGCAGTATTTT	CASSPTDSGITDTQYF
NA	TRBV6-5	NA	TRBJ2-5	TGTGCCAGCAGTTACTCAGAGGGCCCGGAGACCCAGTACTTC	CASSYSEGPETQYF
TRBD2	TRBV5-6	NA	TRBJ2-7	TGTGCCAGCAGCGCACATGGACTAGCGGGAGTCGAGCAGTACTTC	CASSAHGLAGVEQYF
NA	TRBV6-5	NA	TRBJ2-1	TGTGCCAGCAGTTACGTCAGGGGAAATGAGCAGTTCTTC	CASSYVRGNEQFF
NA	TRBV7-9	NA	TRBJ2-1	TGTGCCAGCAGCTCAGAGGGGATCTCTTGGTACAATGAGCAGTTCTTC	CASSSEGISWYNEQFF
NA	TRBV5-1	NA	TRBJ2-7	TGCGCCAGCAGCCATTGGACAGAAAGCTACGAGCAGTACTTC	CASSHWTESYEQYF
NA	TRBV15	NA	TRBJ1-4	TGTGCCACCAGCAGAGAAGGCAGGGTAAATGAAAAACTGTTTTTT	CATSREGRVNEKLFF
NA	TRBV7-9	NA	TRBJ2-7	TGTGCCAGCAGCTCAGGACAGACCCTCTACGAGCAGTACTTC	CASSSGQTLYEQYF
TRBD1	TRBV5-1	NA	TRBJ2-7	TGCGCCAGCAGCCGAATGACCGGGACAGCCTCCTACGAGCAGTACTTC	CASSRMTGTASYEQYF
TRBD1	TRBV7-9	NA	TRBJ1-4	TGTGCCAGCAGACATACCGGGACAGGGGGCGCATCGGATAATGAAAAACTGTTTTTT	CASRHTGTGGASDNEKLFF
NA	TRBV6-5	NA	TRBJ1-1	TGTGCCAGCAGTTATGGGCCGACTGAAGCTTTCTTT	CASSYGPTEAFF